The text below deals with one T cell receptor (beta chain). Its antigen is unidentified. The junction does not match germline at one end; this may be a read error. Healthy bone marrow donors supplied every sample. The sample comes from a study of cytomegalovirus exposure and HLA in healthy donors. Study outcomes and limitations: In vitro confirmation showed three CMV-associated chains to be CMV antigen specific. As a later analysis showed, several of the most significant clusters appeared to be linked to common viral pathogens.

CDR3 size: 14 residues. Germline assignment: CDR1 SGHRS and CDR2 YFSETQ. PCR used 60 Vbeta primers and 13 Jbeta primers. TCRdb's copy holds only in-frame clones and misses some; the assay was immunoSEQ multiplex PCR. The sample lists nearly 110,000 clones; 70% to 80% were seen once. V is TRBV5-1 and J is TRBJ1-1; D gene unclear. This TCR was sampled from a man aged 55 to 69 in good health and CMV-seronegative. The sequencing input was PBMCs. This CDR3 reads CASSLGPENTEAFF. The CDR3 DNA reads as TGCGCCAGCAGCTTGGGACCGGAGAACACTGAAGCCTTCTTT.